Listed below are T cell receptor beta chains from one sample, sequenced in a study of T cells in Graves' hyperthyroidism and ophthalmopathy. MiXCR was run by TCRdb on the multiplex PCR reads, yielding one entry per CDR3 protein. This sample has 640,000 or so distinct CDR3 sequences, with approximately 15% found just once. The specimen was blood. Receptors originate from a woman aged 18-29 years with Graves' ophthalmopathy. Both conserved end residues are part of each CDR3. D genes are given only for firm matches. Size values are once, few and many counts, or a class for expanded clones, and some rows have none.

clone size | J gene | D gene | V gene | CDR3 protein | CDR3 DNA
many | TRBJ2-7 | NA | TRBV3-1 | CASSHATVSYEQYF | TGTGCCAGCAGCCATGCTACCGTCTCCTACGAGCAGTACTTC
few | TRBJ2-1 | NA | TRBV10-3 | CAISPAGLSARGNEQFF | TGTGCCATCAGCCCGGCGGGGCTAAGCGCGCGGGGCAATGAGCAGTTCTTC
many | TRBJ2-7 | NA | TRBV24-1 | CATSDSGHGHPWEQYF | TGTGCCACCAGTGATTCCGGACACGGACACCCCTGGGAGCAGTACTTC
NA | TRBJ1-1 | NA | TRBV6-2/TRBV6-3 | CASTKGGGRGAFF | TGTGCCAGCACCAAAGGGGGGGGGCGCGGAGCTTTCTTT
NA | TRBJ2-5 | NA | TRBV4-3 | CASSQSGGETQYF | TGCGCCAGCAGCCAATCTGGGGGAGAGACCCAGTACTTC
few | TRBJ1-1 | NA | TRBV2 | CASSPALNTEAFF | TGTGCCAGCAGTCCGGCCTTGAACACTGAAGCTTTCTTT
many | TRBJ2-5 | TRBD2 | TRBV7-2 | CASSLVGGLDQETQYF | TGTGCCAGCAGCTTAGTCGGCGGACTAGATCAAGAGACCCAGTACTTC
many | TRBJ2-5 | NA | TRBV20-1 | CSARDVWETQYF | TGCAGTGCTAGAGATGTGTGGGAGACCCAGTACTTC
many | TRBJ2-1 | TRBD2 | TRBV7-2 | CASSFRLAGGYEQFF | TGTGCCAGCAGCTTCCGGCTAGCGGGAGGGTATGAGCAGTTCTTC
NA | TRBJ2-2 | NA | TRBV7-8 | CASSSYKTGELFF | TGTGCCAGCAGCTCCTATAAAACCGGGGAGCTGTTTTTT
once | TRBJ2-1 | NA | TRBV5-1 | CASSQGLSYEQFF | TGCGCCAGCAGCCAGGGCCTCTCCTACGAGCAGTTCTTC
many | TRBJ2-5 | NA | TRBV3-1 | CASSPPRPGLNQETQYF | TGTGCCAGCAGCCCCCCGCGGCCGGGACTCAACCAAGAGACCCAGTACTTC
many | TRBJ1-4 | NA | TRBV18 | CASSRTPPVDNEKLFF | TGTGCCAGCTCACGAACCCCCCCGGTGGACAATGAAAAACTGTTTTTT
many | TRBJ2-7 | TRBD1 | TRBV9 | CASSPRDRGRGEQYF | TGTGCCAGCAGCCCGCGGGACAGGGGGCGCGGAGAGCAGTACTTC
many | TRBJ2-3 | TRBD1 | TRBV5-1 | CASSLTGDRSDTQYF | TGCGCCAGCAGCCTGACAGGGGATCGGTCAGATACGCAGTATTTT
many | TRBJ2-1 | TRBD2 | TRBV7-7 | CASSLTSGLDHYNEQFF | TGTGCTAGCAGCTTAACGTCTGGACTAGACCACTACAATGAGCAGTTCTTC
few | TRBJ2-5 | NA | TRBV20-1 | CSARVNGAQYF | TGCAGTGCTAGAGTTAACGGGGCCCAGTACTTC
many | TRBJ1-1 | NA | TRBV5-8 | CASSLGLRGGNTEAFF | TGTGCCAGCAGCTTGGGCCTGAGGGGTGGGAACACTGAAGCTTTCTTT
NA | TRBJ2-5 | NA | TRBV7-7 | CASSLSPGTQETQYF | TGTGCTAGCAGCTTAAGTCCGGGAACCCAAGAGACCCAGTACTTC
many | TRBJ2-7 | TRBD1 | TRBV20-1 | CSALDRVAYEQYF | TGCAGTGCTTTGGACAGGGTGGCCTACGAGCAGTACTTC
many | TRBJ2-2 | NA | TRBV7-2 | CASSLWGPELFF | TGTGCCAGCAGCTTATGGGGCCCGGAGCTGTTTTTT
many | TRBJ1-1 | NA | TRBV6-2/TRBV6-3 | CASSLGRGGTEAFF | TGTGCCAGCAGTTTGGGACGCGGGGGGACTGAAGCTTTCTTT
NA | TRBJ2-3 | NA | TRBV6-1 | CASSYSSPQSVLTYTQYF | TGTGCCAGCAGTTATTCCTCCCCTCAGTCGGTTCTGACCTATACGCAGTATTTT
many | TRBJ2-7 | NA | TRBV6-1 | CASSRVARDEQYF | TGTGCCAGCAGCCGTGTGGCCAGGGACGAGCAGTACTTC
NA | TRBJ2-1 | TRBD2 | TRBV11-2 | CASSLWTSGGEQFF | TGTGCCAGCAGCTTATGGACTAGCGGGGGTGAGCAGTTCTTC
many | TRBJ2-3 | NA | TRBV12-3/TRBV12-4 | CASSLNSPWAPDTQYF | TGTGCCAGCAGTCTAAACTCCCCCTGGGCCCCAGATACGCAGTATTTT
NA | TRBJ2-7 | NA | TRBV3-2 | CASSPPKGGQYF | TGTGCCAGCAGCCCCCCTAAGGGTGGGCAGTACTTC
many | TRBJ2-1 | TRBD2 | TRBV13 | CASSLATSGMYNEQFF | TGTGCCAGCAGCTTAGCGACTAGCGGGATGTACAATGAGCAGTTCTTC
many | TRBJ2-1 | TRBD1 | TRBV27 | CASSNTGGPYYNEQFF | TGTGCCAGCAGTAACACAGGGGGCCCCTACTACAATGAGCAGTTCTTC
many | TRBJ1-2 | NA | TRBV7-9 | CASSSGTYGYTF | TGTGCCAGCAGCTCCGGCACCTATGGCTACACCTTC
many | TRBJ1-1 | NA | TRBV30 | CAWISSKTHKTEAFF | TGTGCCTGGATAAGTTCAAAGACCCACAAGACTGAAGCTTTCTTT
NA | TRBJ2-6 | TRBD1 | TRBV7-3 | CASSPGQGSGANVLTF | TGTGCCAGCAGCCCAGGACAGGGATCTGGGGCCAACGTCCTGACTTTC
NA | TRBJ2-3 | TRBD2 | TRBV19 | CASSIGLAGPLSTDTQYF | TGTGCCAGTAGTATCGGACTAGCGGGACCACTTAGCACAGATACGCAGTATTTT
many | TRBJ2-7 | NA | TRBV7-9 | CASSSLKNQGREQYF | TGTGCCAGCAGCTCCCTAAAAAACCAGGGGCGCGAGCAGTACTTC
many | TRBJ2-1 | NA | TRBV30 | CAWSRASRGNNNEQFF | TGTGCCTGGAGTCGAGCTTCCCGGGGTAACAACAATGAGCAGTTCTTC
NA | TRBJ2-3 | NA | TRBV4-3 | CASSQEPGVVADTQYF | TGCGCCAGCAGCCAAGAGCCAGGGGTAGTCGCAGATACGCAGTATTTT
many | TRBJ2-3 | TRBD2 | TRBV20-1 | CSARGISSGNTDTQYF | TGCAGTGCTAGAGGTATTTCTAGCGGAAACACAGATACGCAGTATTTT